A single sample is the source of the 27 T cell receptor beta chains below, sequenced in a study of OX40 agonist ivuxolimab in advanced cancers. The table came from immunoSEQ multiplex PCR; TCRdb's copy has only in-frame clones and leaves some out. This table has under 80,000 clones, 70% to 90% appearing once. Sequencing used CD4+ or CD8+ T cells sorted from blood, obtained in a trial of the OX40 agonist ivuxolimab. The source is an adult with an advanced solid tumor such as melanoma, head and neck, liver or kidney cancer.

The rearrangement joins TRBV15 to TRBJ1-5; the D is unclear. Per the germline V gene, CDR1 is LNHNV and CDR2 is YYDKDF (reference sequence). The CDR3 covers 12 residues. V shed 0 bases and J shed 9 bases, with 6 bases lying between them. The CDR3 coding sequence is TGTGCCACCAGCAGAGATAAGACGCCCCAGCATTTT. As protein: CATSRDKTPQHF.

The V call is TRBV28, the J call TRBJ2-7; D remains unclear. V lost 6 bases and J lost 0, with 9 bases in between. Germline V gene lookup returns CDR1 MDHEN and CDR2 SYDVKM. The CDR3 has 13 amino acids. In nucleotides, the CDR3 is TGTGCCAGCAGACAGAGTGGCTCCTACGAGCAGTACTTC. Its translation: CASRQSGSYEQYF.

The gene calls are TRBV5-8 and TRBJ1-2; D is undetermined. The CDR3 contains 12 residues. CDR1 is SGHTS, CDR2 YDEGEE, per germline. Trimming left V 0 bases short and J 4 bases short, with 4 bases between. The DNA of the CDR3 is TGTGCCAGCAGCTTGGAACCCTATGGCTACACCTTC. This translates into CASSLEPYGYTF.

This chain links TRBV4-2 with TRBJ1-2; D not certain. Trimming left V 0 bases short and J 5 bases short, with 13 bases between. Germline V lookup: CDR1 LGHNA, CDR2 YNFKEQ. The CDR3 length is 15 residues. The CDR3 DNA reads as TGTGCCAGCAGCCAAGATAAAACAGTTCCTTATGGCTACACCTTC. It yields the protein CASSQDKTVPYGYTF.

The J gene is TRBJ2-3, the V gene TRBV11-2; D gene ambiguous. Germline-derived CDR1 and CDR2 are SGHAT and FQNNGV. The CDR3 loop spans 11 amino acids. The V end lost 6 bases, the J end lost 2 bases, and 3 bases lay between the germline ends. The CDR3 nucleotides are TGTGCCAGCAGGACCACAGATACGCAGTATTTT. Its translation is CASRTTDTQYF.

The chain uses TRBV19 and TRBJ2-7; 7 nucleotides match TRBD1. V lost 4 bases to trimming and J lost 5 bases; unmatched junction nucleotides: 5. This CDR3 spans 13 amino acids. Germline V lookup: CDR1 LNHDA, CDR2 SQIVND (reference sequence). The CDR3 sequence: CASSTGQGDEQYF. The CDR3 DNA sequence: TGTGCCAGTAGTACGGGGCAGGGGGACGAGCAGTACTTC.

The V and J genes are TRBV10-3 and TRBJ1-1; weak D call: TRBD1 (5 bases). This CDR3 region has 16 residues. Germline CDR1 and CDR2: ENHRY and SYGVKD. The V and J ends lost 3 bases and 3 bases respectively, with 17 bases between them. CDR3 DNA: TGTGCCATCAGTGAAGGAAACGCCCAGACAGACACTGAAGCTTTCTTT. Translated, it gives CAISEGNAQTDTEAFF.

Only a few counts were recorded for this clone. The genes are TRBV2 and TRBJ1-5; D remains unclear. CDR1 is SNHLY and CDR2 is FYNNEI in the germline V gene. V was pared by 2 bases and J by 1 base, with 6 bases between. The CDR3 has 14 amino acids. The CDR3 spells CASSEILSNQPQHF. In DNA, the CDR3 is TGTGCCAGCAGTGAAATCCTGAGCAATCAGCCCCAGCATTTT.

The genes are TRBV28 and TRBJ2-5; 9 bases map to TRBD1. Germline V gene data show CDR1 as MDHEN and CDR2 as SYDVKM. V was pared by 7 bases and J by 3 bases, with 9 bases of the junction left unmatched. The CDR3 extends over 15 amino acids. CDR3 bases: TGTGCCAGCACCAACCCCGGGACAGGGAAAGAGACCCAGTACTTC. The encoded protein is CASTNPGTGKETQYF.

V usage is TRBV7-2 and J usage is TRBJ1-3; D not resolved. The CDR3 is 14 residues long. Germline CDR1 SGHTA, CDR2 FQGNSA. V was cut by 2 bases and J by 0 bases, with 5 bases left in between. CDR3 region: CASSLRVSGNTIYF. The CDR3 nucleotides read TGTGCCAGCAGCTTAAGAGTCTCTGGAAACACCATATATTTT.

This clone was observed once. V and J are TRBV5-6 and TRBJ1-4; D possibly corresponds to TRBD1 (6 bases). The CDR3 consists of 15 residues. CDR1 SGHDT and CDR2 YYEEEE come from the germline V gene. Trimming left V 4 bases short and J 0 bases short, with 10 bases between. This chain's CDR3 is CASSGGETTNEKLFF. CDR3 DNA sequence: TGTGCCAGCAGCGGGGGCGAGACAACTAATGAAAAACTGTTTTTT.

The V gene is TRBV7-2, the J gene TRBJ2-7; TRBD2 agrees at 7 bases. J lost 2 bases, V lost 1 base, and 8 bases had no gene match. Per the germline V gene, CDR1 is SGHTA and CDR2 is FQGNSA. CDR3 size: 16 residues. The CDR3 is CASSLDRRDYTYEQYF. CDR3 DNA sequence: TGTGCCAGCAGCTTAGATCGCCGGGACTACACCTACGAGCAGTACTTC.

V is TRBV5-6 and J is TRBJ2-7; D is perhaps TRBD1 (6 bases). The CDR3 runs 14 residues. Per germline, CDR1 SGHDT and CDR2 YYEEEE. V lost 0 bases and J 2 bases, leaving 9 bases between the germline ends. CDR3 residues: CASSLGQGPYEQYF. As DNA, the CDR3 is TGTGCCAGCAGCTTGGGGCAGGGGCCCTACGAGCAGTACTTC. The whole variable domain, filled in from reference TRBV5-6 and TRBJ2-7, reads DAGVTQSPTHLIKTRGQQVTLRCSPKSGHDTVSWYQQALGQGPQFIFQYYEEEERQRGNFPDRFSGHQFPNYSSELNVNALLLGDSALYLCASSLGQGPYEQYFGPGTRLTVT.

The chain combines TRBV4-3 with TRBJ2-5; D tentatively reads TRBD1 or TRBD2 (5 bases each). Trimming removed 4 bases from V and 1 base from J, with 10 bases in between. The CDR3 spans 14 residues. Germline lookup yields CDR1 LGHNA and CDR2 YSLEER. The CDR3 region is CASSPGTAQETQYF. The CDR3 coding sequence is TGCGCCAGCAGCCCTGGGACGGCCCAAGAGACCCAGTACTTC.

This clone was observed a few times. V gene TRBV7-2 combines with J gene TRBJ2-7; weak D call: TRBD1 (6 bases). The germline V gene encodes CDR1 SGHTA and CDR2 FQGNSA. This CDR3 is 15 amino acids long. V was clipped by 4 bases and J by 2 bases, with 15 bases between them. CDR3 in amino acids: CASSSDGTLAYEQYF. CDR3 DNA: TGTGCCAGCAGCTCGGATGGGACACTTGCCTACGAGCAGTACTTC. Drawing the rest from reference TRBV7-2 and TRBJ2-7, the complete variable domain is GAGVSQSPSNKVTEKGKDVELRCDPISGHTALYWYRQSLGQGLEFLIYFQGNSAPDKSGLPSDRFSAERTGGSVSTLTIQRTQQEDSAVYLCASSSDGTLAYEQYFGPGTRLTVT.

This chain uses TRBV6-1 with TRBJ2-3; D gene ambiguous. V lost 4 bases to trimming and J lost 0 bases, with 8 bases between them. Germline assignment: CDR1 MNHNS and CDR2 SASEGT. This CDR3 region has 14 residues. CDR3 nucleotides: TGTGCCAGCAGTGTTACGACTAGCACAGATACGCAGTATTTT. As protein: CASSVTTSTDTQYF.

This clone was seen once. The V call is TRBV4-2, the J call TRBJ2-7; 11 bases align to TRBD2. CDR1 and CDR2 from the germline V gene are LGHNA and YNFKEQ. This CDR3 has 13 residues. The V segment lost 3 bases and the J segment 13 bases; nucleotides outside the gene matches: 8. The CDR3 protein is CASSQVSGGEAYF. CDR3 bases: TGTGCCAGCAGCCAGGTTAGCGGGGGGGAAGCATACTTC.

The chain combines TRBV10-1 with TRBJ2-3, with D possibly matching TRBD2 (6 bases). This CDR3 contains 15 residues. Deletions cut 4 bases from V and 0 bases from J, with 11 bases between. CDR1 is WNHNN, CDR2 SYGVQD, per germline (reference sequence). This chain's CDR3 is CASSGDLGSTDTQYF. The CDR3 DNA reads as TGCGCCAGCAGTGGGGACTTAGGCAGCACAGATACGCAGTATTTT.

In its sample, this clone was seen a few times. The J gene is TRBJ2-1, the V gene TRBV6-5; unclear D gene. V shed 2 bases and J shed 0 bases, with 2 bases lying between them. Per germline, CDR1 MNHEY and CDR2 SVGAGI. The CDR3 is 13 amino acids. This CDR3 is CASSYSSYNEQFF. The CDR3 DNA reads TGTGCCAGCAGTTACAGCTCCTACAATGAGCAGTTCTTC.

The chain uses TRBV7-2 and TRBJ1-5; D remains unclear. CDR1 SGHTA and CDR2 FQGNSA come from the germline V gene. Trimming left V 3 bases short and J 0 bases short, with 3 bases between. This CDR3 contains 13 residues. CDR3 bases: TGTGCCAGCAGCTTTTCTAGCAATCAGCCCCAGCATTTT. Protein: CASSFSSNQPQHF.

Only a few counts were recorded for this clone. This chain connects TRBV30 to TRBJ1-5; a weak D match, TRBD1 (5 bases). Trimming stripped 0 bases from V and 5 bases from J, with 11 bases between. Germline CDR1 is GTSNPN and CDR2 is SVGIG (reference sequence). This CDR3 comprises 14 residues. The CDR3 loop reads CAWSVGREDQPQHF. The CDR3 coding sequence is TGTGCCTGGAGTGTAGGCAGGGAGGATCAGCCCCAGCATTTT.

The V and J genes are TRBV5-5 and TRBJ2-2; 10 bases map to TRBD2. From germline, CDR1 is SGHKS and CDR2 YYEKEE (reference sequence). With 1 base clipped from V and 6 bases from J, the junction kept 6 bases outside the gene matches. This CDR3 spans 16 amino acids. This chain's CDR3 is CASSLRVAGGPGELFF. The CDR3 DNA reads TGTGCCAGCAGCTTGAGGGTAGCGGGGGGTCCCGGGGAGCTGTTTTTT.

The chain recombines TRBV19 with TRBJ2-5; 7 nucleotides line up with TRBD1. This CDR3 has 13 amino acids. V lost 5 bases to trimming and J lost 6 bases; unmatched junction nucleotides: 6. Germline assignment: CDR1 LNHDA and CDR2 SQIVND (reference sequence). Here the CDR3 DNA reads TGTGCCAGTAGTCACAGGGGAAGTCAGACCCAGTACTTC. This gives the protein CASSHRGSQTQYF.

This chain joins TRBV11-1 and TRBJ1-4; the D gene is possibly TRBD1 (5 bases). The CDR3 length is 14 residues. V was pared by 2 bases and J by 10 bases, with 14 bases between. Germline CDR1 and CDR2: SGHAT and FQDESV (reference sequence). CDR3: CASSLQGALGKLFF. DNA for the CDR3: TGTGCCAGCAGCTTACAAGGGGCTCTTGGAAAACTGTTTTTT.

V and J are TRBV7-6 and TRBJ2-3; 9 nucleotides line up with TRBD2. The CDR3 consists of 16 residues. CDR1 is SGHVS, CDR2 FNYEAQ, per germline. The trim removed 4 bases at V and 1 base at J, leaving 6 bases unmatched. The CDR3 nucleotides are TGTGCCAGCAGCTCCGGACTAGCGACACGCACAGATACGCAGTATTTT. This sequence encodes CASSSGLATRTDTQYF.

The chain has TRBV5-6 and TRBJ2-7, with 9 bases identical to TRBD1. V gave up 4 bases and J gave up 2 bases; unmatched junction bases: 4. The CDR3 runs 14 residues. Germline CDR1 SGHDT, CDR2 YYEEEE. The DNA of the CDR3 is TGTGCCAGCAGCCAAAGACAGGGGGCCTACGAGCAGTACTTC. It yields the protein CASSQRQGAYEQYF.

Concerning this clone itself: Other DNA sequences in the sample encode the same CDR3. This chain uses TRBV18 with TRBJ1-1; weak D call: TRBD1 (5 bases). Trimming removed 2 bases from V and 0 bases from J, with 10 bases in between. CDR3 size: 15 residues. Germline loops: CDR1 KGHSH, CDR2 LQKENI. CDR3 sequence: CASSPGAGMNTEAFF. CDR3 coding DNA: TGTGCCAGCTCACCAGGGGCAGGTATGAACACTGAAGCTTTCTTT.